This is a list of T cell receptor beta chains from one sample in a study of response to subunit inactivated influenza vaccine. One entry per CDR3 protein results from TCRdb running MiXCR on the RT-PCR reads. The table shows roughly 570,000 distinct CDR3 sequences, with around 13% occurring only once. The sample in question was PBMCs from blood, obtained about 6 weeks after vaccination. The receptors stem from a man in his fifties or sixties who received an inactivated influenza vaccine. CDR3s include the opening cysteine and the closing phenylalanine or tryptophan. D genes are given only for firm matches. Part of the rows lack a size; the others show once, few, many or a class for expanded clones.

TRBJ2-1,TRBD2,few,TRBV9,TGTGCCAGCAGCGTAGCTACGTCTAGCGGGAGGCCGTTCTCCTACAATGAGCAGTTCTTC,CASSVATSSGRPFSYNEQFF
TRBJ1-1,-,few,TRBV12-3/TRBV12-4,TGTGCCAGCAGTTTCCGGCCGGGGCTTAACACTGAAGCTTTCTTT,CASSFRPGLNTEAFF
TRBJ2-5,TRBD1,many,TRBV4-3,TGCGCCAGCAGCCCAGACAGGGTAAAAAGGGAGACCCAGTACTTC,CASSPDRVKRETQYF
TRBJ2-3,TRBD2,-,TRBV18,TGTGCCAGCTCAGCCGGGGGGACTGGGGACACAGATACGCAGTATTTT,CASSAGGTGDTDTQYF
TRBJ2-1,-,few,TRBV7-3,TGTGCCAGCAGCTCCATCGGGCTAAGCGGCTACAATGAGCAGTTCTTC,CASSSIGLSGYNEQFF
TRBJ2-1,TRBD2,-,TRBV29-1,TGCAGCGTTGAACGGTATAGCGGGAGGGCCAATGAGCAGTTCTTC,CSVERYSGRANEQFF
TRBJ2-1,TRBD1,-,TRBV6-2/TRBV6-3,TGTGCCAGCAGAAAGACAGGGGGCTACAATGAGCAGTTCTTC,CASRKTGGYNEQFF
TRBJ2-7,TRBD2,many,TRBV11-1,TGTGCCAGCAGCTCCAGGACTAGCGGGGGTTCATCCTACGAGCAGTACTTC,CASSSRTSGGSSYEQYF
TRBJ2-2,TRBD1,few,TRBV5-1,TGCGCCAGCAGCCAAACCTTCGACAGGGGCGTAGAAGTGTTTTTT,CASSQTFDRGVEVFF
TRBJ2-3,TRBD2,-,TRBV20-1,TGCAGTGCTAGATCCCACTGGGGACTAGCGGGAGTAACAGATACGCAGTATTTT,CSARSHWGLAGVTDTQYF
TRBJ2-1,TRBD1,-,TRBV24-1,TGTGCCACCAGTGATTTGGGCAGGGGGAGTCGTGACAATGAGCAGTTCTTC,CATSDLGRGSRDNEQFF
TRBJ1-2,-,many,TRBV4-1,TGCGCCAGCAGCCAAGATCAATCCGTGCCCTATGGCTACACCTTC,CASSQDQSVPYGYTF
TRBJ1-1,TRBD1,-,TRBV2,TGTGCCAGCAGTGGGGAACAGGGGGCCGGCACTGAAGCTTTCTTT,CASSGEQGAGTEAFF
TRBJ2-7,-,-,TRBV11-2,TGTGCCAGCAGCTTTTCGGGTCCGACTAGCGGGACAGGGGTTAATACGCAGTACTTC,CASSFSGPTSGTGVNTQYF
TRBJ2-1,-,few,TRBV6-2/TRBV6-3,TGTGCCAGCAGTTACTCACCCTGGACAGCTTCTACGGCCAATGAGCAGTTCTTC,CASSYSPWTASTANEQFF
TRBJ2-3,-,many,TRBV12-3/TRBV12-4,TGTGCCAGCAGTGACACAGATACGCAGTATTTT,CASSDTDTQYF
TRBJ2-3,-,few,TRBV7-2,TGTGCCAGCAGTCTAATCGCCGGGTCCTATCGGGATACGCAGTATTTT,CASSLIAGSYRDTQYF
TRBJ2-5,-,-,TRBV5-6,TGTGCCAGCAGCTGGTCCTCGGGGGAGACCCAGTACTTC,CASSWSSGETQYF
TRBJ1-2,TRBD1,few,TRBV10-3,TGTGCCATCAGTGAGGGACAGGGGGCAAATGGCTACACCTTC,CAISEGQGANGYTF
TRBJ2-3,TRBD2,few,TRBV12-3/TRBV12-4,TGTGCCAGCAGTCGAACCGGGACTAGCTCCACAGATACGCAGTATTTT,CASSRTGTSSTDTQYF
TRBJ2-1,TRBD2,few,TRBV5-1,TGCGCCAGCAGCACCTTCCTAGCGGGGGCCCACCGTGAGCAGTTCTTC,CASSTFLAGAHREQFF
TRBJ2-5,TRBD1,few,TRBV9,TGTGCCAGCAGCGTACAGGGGGACAGGGGGCAAGAGACCCAGTACTTC,CASSVQGDRGQETQYF
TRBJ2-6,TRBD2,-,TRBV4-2,TGTGCCAGCAGCCAAGAACTAGCGGGGGTTTATGGGGCCAACGTCCTGACTTTC,CASSQELAGVYGANVLTF
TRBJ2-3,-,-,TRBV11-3,TGTGCCAGCAGAGGTCAGTGGTCCGATACGCAGTATTTT,CASRGQWSDTQYF
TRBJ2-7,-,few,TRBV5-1,TGCGCCAGCAGCCCTAGTGCGGGGGCCACCTACGAGCAGTACTTC,CASSPSAGATYEQYF
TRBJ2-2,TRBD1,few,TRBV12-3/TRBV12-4,TGTGCCAGCAGAGGACAGGGGGCATCCGGGGAGCTGTTTTTT,CASRGQGASGELFF
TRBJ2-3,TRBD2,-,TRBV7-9,TGTGCCAGCACGGCGACGAGCGGGGGTTCAGATACGCAGTATTTT,CASTATSGGSDTQYF
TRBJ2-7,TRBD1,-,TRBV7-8,TGTGCCAGCAGCTTCCGGGACAGGGGGGTGGGAGAGCAGTACTTC,CASSFRDRGVGEQYF
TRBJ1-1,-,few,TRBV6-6,TGTGCCAGCAGCCGGGGTGGCAGTCGAGCTTTCTTT,CASSRGGSRAFF
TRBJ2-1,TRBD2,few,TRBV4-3,TGCGCCAGCAGCGAGGGGACTAGCGGGAACAATGAGCAGTTCTTC,CASSEGTSGNNEQFF
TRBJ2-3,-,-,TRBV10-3,TGTGCCATCAGTGAAGGTAGGGGTACAGATACGCAGTATTTT,CAISEGRGTDTQYF
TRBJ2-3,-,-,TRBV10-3,TGTGCCATCAGTGTCCAGCGGGTCACAGATACGCAGTATTTT,CAISVQRVTDTQYF
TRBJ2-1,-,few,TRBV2,TGTGCCAGCAACGGACTGCAGAGCTCCTACAATGAGCAGTTCTTC,CASNGLQSSYNEQFF
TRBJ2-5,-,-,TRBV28,TGTGCCAGGAGTTGGGGTATCCAAGAGACCCAGTACTTC,CARSWGIQETQYF
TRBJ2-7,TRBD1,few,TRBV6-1,TGTGCCAGCAGAAGGGACAGGTGGTACGAGGTCGAGCAGTACTTC,CASRRDRWYEVEQYF
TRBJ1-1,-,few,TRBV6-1,TGTGCCAGCAGCCTAGACCCGGGCACTGAAGCTTTCTTT,CASSLDPGTEAFF
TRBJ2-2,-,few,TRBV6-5,TGTGCCAGCATTTCGACAGCCGGGGTCGGGGAGCTGTTTTTT,CASISTAGVGELFF
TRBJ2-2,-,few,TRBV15,TGTGCCACCAGCAGAGAAGGGGCAATCGGGGAGCTGTTTTTT,CATSREGAIGELFF
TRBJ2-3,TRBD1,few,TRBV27,TGTGCCAGCCGAAGCACAGGGGTTCCAGATACGCAGTATTTT,CASRSTGVPDTQYF
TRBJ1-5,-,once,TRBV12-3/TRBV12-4,TGTGCCAGCAGTTTTCACGATAGCAATCTGCCCCAGCATTTT,CASSFHDSNLPQHF
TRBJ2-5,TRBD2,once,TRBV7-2,TGTGCCAGCAGCTTAGCCCTCATCCTCGGACTAGCGAAGAGGGAGACCCAGTACTTC,CASSLALILGLAKRETQYF
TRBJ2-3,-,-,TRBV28,TGTGCCAGCACTCGGTGGGGGGATACGCAGTATTTT,CASTRWGDTQYF
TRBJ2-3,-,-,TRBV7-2,TGTGCCAGCAGCTTAGACGGAATAAGCACAGATACGCAGTATTTT,CASSLDGISTDTQYF
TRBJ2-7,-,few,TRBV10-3,TGTGCCATCAGTGAAGGAGGGAGAGGGTACGAGCAGTACTTC,CAISEGGRGYEQYF